The 21 T cell receptor beta chains given below trace back to one sample, sequenced in a study of human T cells and chemical hapten exposure. Time point specified: patch test 1, 2 weeks after DPC sensitization. Documented treatment: therapeutic diphenylcyclopropenone sensitization with weekly scalp DPC. TCRdb re-called the RACE reads with MiXCR, one entry per CDR3 protein. The sample yields more than 150,000 distinct CDR3 sequences, approximately 14% seen once. Material: whole blood, obtained in connection with sensitization to the hapten diphenylcyclopropenone (DPC). The source of these receptors is a woman in her twenties or thirties with alopecia areata. Some clones in this sample may be carry-over from other donors' samples.

Note on this clonotype: An end of the junction does not agree with germline; a read error may underlie this. This chain connects TRBV10-3 to TRBJ2-5, with 11 bases fitting TRBD2. The CDR3 contains 12 residues. Germline V gives CDR1 ENHRY, CDR2 SYGVKD. The CDR3 sequence: CAAGTSGESQYF. The CDR3, as DNA: TGTGCCGCAGGGACTAGCGGAGAGTCCCAGTACTTC.

This clonotype was seen more than once but under ten times. The chain joins TRBV30 to TRBJ2-7; D is ambiguous. Between the trimmed V and J ends, which lost 0 bases and 5 bases, there was a span of 14 bases. CDR3 length equals 14 residues. Germline V lookup: CDR1 GTSNPN, CDR2 SVGIG (reference sequence). For the CDR3, the DNA is TGTGCCTGGAGTGTACTTTCCGCAAAGGACGAGCAGTACTTC. It codes for CAWSVLSAKDEQYF.

V is TRBV3-1 and J is TRBJ2-3, with a tentative D call TRBD1 (5 bases). Germline V gene sequence: CDR1 LGHDT, CDR2 YNNKEL (reference sequence). The CDR3 runs to 14 residues. Trimming shortened V by 4 bases and J by 3 bases, and 11 bases separated the two germline ends. In DNA form, the CDR3 reads TGTGCCAGCAGCCGGGGCCCCGGTACAGATACGCAGTATTTT. Protein: CASSRGPGTDTQYF.

The chain employs TRBV12-3 or TRBV12-4 and TRBJ1-5; no definite D call. Trimming took 3 bases from V and 0 from J, leaving 9 bases between them. The CDR3 is 15 amino acids. The DNA of the CDR3 is TGTGCCAGCAGTTTCTCCCCCGCTAGCAATCAGCCCCAGCATTTT. This sequence encodes CASSFSPASNQPQHF.

This clonotype was counted at least ten times. The CDR3 DNA reads as TGCAGTGCTCCTTGGACAGCAGATACGCAGTATTTT. Amino acid sequence: CSAPWTADTQYF. The chain links TRBV20-1 to TRBJ2-3; tentatively, D is TRBD1 (6 bases). The CDR3 loop spans 12 amino acids. Germline loops: CDR1 DFQATT, CDR2 SNEGSKA (reference sequence). Trimming stripped 5 bases from V and 4 bases from J, with 10 bases between.

The sample holds a few counts of this clonotype. The rearrangement joins TRBV28 to TRBJ1-1; no clear D. The CDR3 has 14 residues. V was cut by 6 bases and J by 1 base, with 12 bases left in between. Looked up from germline, CDR1 is MDHEN and CDR2 is SYDVKM. The DNA of the CDR3 is TGTGCCAGCAGCCCTCATGGTTCGAACACTGAAGCTTTCTTT. Amino acid sequence: CASSPHGSNTEAFF.

This chain joins TRBV11-2 and TRBJ2-2, with 8 bases fitting TRBD2. The length of the CDR3 is 16 residues. J lost 4 bases, V lost 0 bases, and 4 bases had no gene match. Germline assignment: CDR1 SGHAT and CDR2 FQNNGV. CDR3 protein: CASSLEYGRATGELFF. For the CDR3, the DNA is TGTGCCAGCAGCTTAGAGTACGGGAGGGCCACCGGGGAGCTGTTTTTT. Supplemented by reference TRBV11-2 and TRBJ2-2, the full variable domain reads EAGVAQSPRYKIIEKRQSVAFWCNPISGHATLYWYQQILGQGPKLLIQFQNNGVVDDSQLPKDRFSAERLKGVDSTLKIQPAKLEDSAVYLCASSLEYGRATGELFFGEGSRLTVL.

This clonotype was detected ten times or more. The V gene is TRBV6-1, the J gene TRBJ1-4; D is ambiguous. V was clipped by 4 bases and J by 7 bases, with 7 bases between them. There are 12 residues in the CDR3. CDR1 and CDR2 from the germline V gene are MNHNS and SASEGT. CDR3 region: CASSVGGEKLFF. CDR3 nucleotide sequence: TGTGCCAGCAGTGTGGGAGGTGAAAAACTGTTTTTT.

This chain links TRBV28 with TRBJ1-1, with 8 bases aligning to TRBD1. Germline V gives CDR1 MDHEN, CDR2 SYDVKM. Trimming at V came to 4 bases and at J to 4 bases, leaving 8 bases not matched to a gene. The CDR3 length is 15 residues. CDR3 nucleotides: TGTGCCAGCAGTTCAGAAGGACAGGGAACCACTGAAGCTTTCTTT. Translated, it gives CASSSEGQGTTEAFF.

This clonotype was detected only a few times. The chain carries TRBV6-1 and TRBJ2-7, with 7 nucleotides matching TRBD1. From germline, CDR1 is MNHNS and CDR2 SASEGT. There are 13 residues in the CDR3. J was trimmed by 12 bases and V by 7 bases; bases with no gene match: 15. The CDR3 loop is CASMTQTGYFRYF. The CDR3 nucleotides read TGTGCCAGCATGACACAGACAGGGTATTTTCGGTACTTC.

The V gene is TRBV7-8, the J gene TRBJ1-6, with no clear D. The CDR3 totals 16 residues. Germline values: CDR1 SGHVS, CDR2 FQNEAQ. V was clipped by 8 bases and J by 7 bases, with 21 bases between them. CDR3 residues: CASGPVGRSGNSPLHF. Written as DNA, the CDR3 is TGTGCCAGCGGCCCGGTAGGGAGGTCCGGGAATTCACCCCTCCACTTT.

J is TRBJ2-7 and V is TRBV20-1, with D perhaps given as TRBD1 or TRBD2 (6 bases each). V lost 6 bases and J 2 bases, leaving 14 bases between the germline ends. Germline V gene lookup returns CDR1 DFQATT and CDR2 SNEGSKA (reference sequence). The CDR3 is 13 residues long. CDR3 nucleotide sequence: TGCAGTGCCCGGGGGCAGGGGACCTACGAGCAGTACTTC. Translation: CSARGQGTYEQYF.

Ten or more counts support this clonotype. The J gene is TRBJ1-2, the V gene TRBV5-1; 7 positions agree with TRBD1. V lost 7 bases, J lost 0 bases, and 9 bases stayed unmatched. The germline CDR1 and CDR2 sequences are SGHRS and YFSETQ. This CDR3 is 15 amino acids long. CDR3 sequence: CASRPGTETNYGYTF. CDR3 DNA: TGCGCCAGCCGCCCTGGGACAGAGACTAACTATGGCTACACCTTC.

This rearrangement joins TRBV7-2 to TRBJ2-7; 10 bases are shared with TRBD2. V shed 2 bases, J shed 1 base, and the junction held 8 bases outside the gene matches. Germline CDR1 and CDR2: SGHTA and FQGNSA. This CDR3 is built from 17 residues. CDR3 residues: CASSLLSLAGASYEQYF. The DNA of the CDR3 is TGTGCCAGCAGCTTACTCTCCCTAGCGGGAGCATCCTACGAGCAGTACTTC.

This chain joins TRBV18 and TRBJ2-2; 9 nucleotides align to TRBD1. Trimming took 8 bases from V and 9 from J; bases not matched to a gene: 13. Germline CDR1 is KGHSH and CDR2 is LQKENI. The CDR3 contains 15 residues. CDR3 nucleotides: TGTGCCAGCGCTTACCTGACAGGGGGTTCCTGGGAGCTGTTTTTT. Translation: CASAYLTGGSWELFF.

This clonotype was recorded a few times. The chain joins TRBV4-2 to TRBJ2-7; weak D call: TRBD1 (5 bases). CDR1 and CDR2 from the germline V gene are LGHNA and YNFKEQ. V lost 0 bases to trimming and J lost 3 bases, with 12 bases between them. This CDR3 region has 15 residues. The CDR3 loop is CASSQDGAGLYEQYF. For the CDR3, the DNA is TGTGCCAGCAGCCAAGATGGGGCAGGCCTCTACGAGCAGTACTTC.

V gene TRBV12-3 or TRBV12-4 combines with J gene TRBJ1-6, with 9 bases aligning to TRBD1. This CDR3 is built from 15 residues. Trimming removed 3 bases from V and 5 bases from J; junction bases left unmatched: 2. The CDR3 loop reads CASSFRQGDNSPLHF. CDR3 bases: TGTGCCAGCAGTTTTAGACAGGGGGATAATTCACCCCTCCACTTT.

This chain uses TRBV7-9 with TRBJ2-3, with 10 bases aligning to TRBD1. Germline loops: CDR1 SEHNR, CDR2 FQNEAQ (reference sequence). The length of the CDR3 is 13 residues. Unmatched junction bases numbered 6, after V lost 2 bases and J lost 13 bases. CDR3 in DNA: TGTGCCAGCAGCTTAACCGGGACAGGGGTAGAGTATTTT. Protein sequence: CASSLTGTGVEYF.

This clonotype occurred a few times. This chain connects TRBV28 to TRBJ1-6, with a weak D call TRBD1 (5 bases). The CDR3 contains 14 residues. CDR1 and CDR2 from the germline V gene are MDHEN and SYDVKM. The germline V and J ends were trimmed by 8 bases and 7 bases, with 15 bases remaining between them. The CDR3 nucleotides read TGTGCCAGCGAAGTGGGGCAGGGCAATTCACCCCTCCACTTT. This gives the protein CASEVGQGNSPLHF.

The CDR3 DNA follows: TGTGCCACCAGCAGAGGTTGGGACAGGCCCTCTGAAGCTTTCTTT. This encodes CATSRGWDRPSEAFF. The chain recombines TRBV15 with TRBJ1-1; 8 nucleotides line up with TRBD1. CDR1 and CDR2 (germline): LNHNV, YYDKDF (reference sequence). The CDR3 loop spans 15 amino acids. Unmatched junction bases numbered 7, after V lost 1 base and J lost 6 bases.

This clonotype was seen just once. The chain is built from TRBV7-8 and TRBJ1-5; maybe TRBD1 (6 bases). Germline V lookup: CDR1 SGHVS, CDR2 FQNEAQ. The CDR3 sequence is 14 residues long. V was pared by 5 bases and J by 8 bases, with 16 bases between. CDR3 nucleotides: TGTGCCAGCAGCGCCACAGGGCTCCTGGAGCCCCAGCATTTT. Its protein product is CASSATGLLEPQHF.